This T cell receptor (beta chain) was identified in a study of blood T cell repertoires in COVID-19. Per the original methods: Reference gene primers were amplified, and this amplification served to estimate nucleated cell counts. Clones were sequenced by immunoSEQ multiplex PCR, and TCRdb holds only the in-frame ones, with some missing. Clone size and the V and J calls come from that table; the DNA yielded D and trimming. This sample carries roughly 120,000 clones, about nine tenths of them seen once, and the ten largest clones take approximately 3.7%. This CDR3 spans 16 amino acids. V shed 0 bases and J shed 2 bases, with 14 bases lying between them. CDR1 is LGHDT and CDR2 is YNNKEL in the germline V gene (reference sequence).

Source material: peripheral blood. This sequence was found in a man aged 50 to 59 with active COVID-19. The rearrangement uses TRBV3-1 (or the pseudogene TRBV3-2) and TRBJ2-7, with D maybe TRBD1 (6 bases). CDR3 bases: TGTGCCAGCAGCCAAGAAAAGGGTCAGGGGCCCTACGAGCAGTACTTC. Its translation: CASSQEKGQGPYEQYF.